This record covers a single T cell receptor (beta chain). Its antigen is as yet unknown. V was cut by 2 bases and J by 0 bases, with 10 bases left in between. Germline-derived CDR1 and CDR2 are MDHEN and SYDVKM. The CDR3 is 15 residues long. The data stem from a study of CD8+ T cells in alopecia areata. The wider study: Tofacitinib exposure lasted 6 to 18 months, followed by 6 months off drug.

Overall study results and limits: Scalp clonality and expanded CD8+ clones among the top 100 fell significantly with tofacitinib. The study also sequences resident alphabeta T cells of normal skin in scalp samples. Many of the expanded lesional clones endured in scalp and blood while on tofacitinib.

Following extraction, RNA underwent reverse transcription to cDNA, which served as the sequencing template. Here immunoSEQ multiplex PCR was the method, and the copy in TCRdb shows in-frame clones only, minus some. The sample has 250,000 to 300,000 clones; 58% are singletons. Treatment of the sample: oral pan-JAK inhibitor, 5-10 mg twice daily. This specimen consisted of CD4+ T cells sorted from blood, obtained at week 24, from a patient treated with tofacitinib. This chain links TRBV28 with TRBJ1-2; possible D gene TRBD1, 5 bases. The clonotype comes from a human donor with alopecia areata. The CDR3 protein is CASSLGGPPNYGYTF. The CDR3 coding sequence is TGTGCCAGCAGTTTAGGGGGACCACCTAACTATGGCTACACCTTC.